This entry lists 10 T cell receptor beta chains sequenced from one sample in a study of radiation and T cells in renal cell carcinoma. Time point reported: blood 4 weeks post-SBRT, at nephrectomy. Treatment specified: 15 Gy SBRT to primary tumor, nephrectomy 4 weeks later. Sequencing was performed with immunoSEQ multiplex PCR; in TCRdb, only in-frame clones are kept and a portion is missing. The sample yields about 73,000 clones, roughly 80% seen once. The sample consisted of blood, taken from a patient whose treatment included radiotherapy and nephrectomy. The receptor source for this set is a woman aged 60-75 years with renal cell carcinoma.

The V gene is TRBV19, the J gene TRBJ2-4, with TRBD1 matching 10 bases. CDR1 and CDR2 from the germline V gene are LNHDA and SQIVND (reference sequence). The CDR3 consists of 14 residues. The V gene end was trimmed by 4 bases and the J gene end by 9 bases; junction bases not matched to a gene: 6. DNA of the CDR3: TGTGCCAGTAGTACTTCGACAGGGGGCGGCATTCAGTACTTC. It codes for CASSTSTGGGIQYF.

The CDR3 DNA sequence: TGCGCCACCGCGGTCAGGGACACCGGGGAGCTGTTTTTT. It is translated as CATAVRDTGELFF. The chain employs TRBV5-1 and TRBJ2-2; perhaps TRBD1 as D (5 bases). Trimming removed 9 bases from V and 3 bases from J, with 12 bases in between. Germline CDR1 reads SGHRS; CDR2 reads YFSETQ. This CDR3 contains 13 residues.

J is TRBJ2-7 and V is TRBV2; perhaps TRBD2 as D (5 bases). The CDR3 consists of 21 residues. V was clipped by 3 bases and J by 2 bases, with 32 bases between them. Germline loops: CDR1 SNHLY, CDR2 FYNNEI. This CDR3 is CASSEDIPTGSTVTLTYEQYF. The CDR3 DNA sequence: TGTGCCAGCAGTGAGGATATTCCGACGGGATCGACGGTCACCCTTACCTACGAGCAGTACTTC.

This rearrangement joins TRBV10-3 to TRBJ2-7, with D possibly matching TRBD1 (6 bases). The length of the CDR3 is 13 residues. V lost 7 bases and J 5 bases, leaving 15 bases between the germline ends. Per germline, CDR1 ENHRY and CDR2 SYGVKD. CDR3 in DNA: TGTGCCATCAACCAGGGGTCCGTAGACGAGCAGTACTTC. Protein: CAINQGSVDEQYF.

The chain uses TRBV6-6 and TRBJ1-5; tentative D call: TRBD1 (5 bases). CDR1 is MNHNY, CDR2 SVGAGI, per germline (reference sequence). The CDR3 consists of 15 residues. The V end was cut by 6 bases, the J end by 2 bases, with 14 bases between. CDR3: CASSTTGDGNQPQHF. The CDR3 DNA is TGTGCCAGCAGCACGACCGGGGACGGCAATCAGCCCCAGCATTTT.

This clone showed up just a few times. The CDR3 spells CASSIRQDNQPQHF. The CDR3 DNA is TGTGCCAGTAGTATTCGACAAGATAATCAGCCCCAGCATTTT. The chain uses TRBV19 and TRBJ1-5; no firm D call. CDR3 size: 14 residues. The ends were cut back, 3 bases at V and 4 bases at J, with 10 bases in the middle. Per germline, CDR1 LNHDA and CDR2 SQIVND (reference sequence).

This rearrangement joins TRBV19 to TRBJ1-4, with D possibly matching TRBD1 (5 bases). CDR3 length equals 12 residues. Germline assignment: CDR1 LNHDA and CDR2 SQIVND (reference sequence). Trimming pared 6 bases from V and 8 bases from J, leaving 10 bases between. CDR3 sequence reads: CASRVRGEKLFF. CDR3 nucleotide sequence: TGTGCCAGTAGGGTACGGGGGGAAAAACTGTTTTTT.

The rearrangement links TRBV5-1 to TRBJ1-1, with 8 bases lining up with TRBD1. The CDR3 covers 14 residues. V lost 4 bases to trimming and J lost 4 bases; unmatched junction nucleotides: 6. Germline V gives CDR1 SGHRS, CDR2 YFSETQ. Here the CDR3 reads CASSPDGTGTEAFF. The DNA for the CDR3 is TGCGCCAGCAGCCCCGATGGGACAGGCACTGAAGCTTTCTTT. Using reference TRBV5-1 and TRBJ1-1 for the parts outside the CDR3, the full variable domain is KAGVTQTPRYLIKTRGQQVTLSCSPISGHRSVSWYQQTPGQGLQFLFEYFSETQRNKGNFPGRFSGRQFSNSRSEMNVSTLELGDSALYLCASSPDGTGTEAFFGQGTRLTVV.

This clone was recorded once. This chain links TRBV5-1 with TRBJ2-5, with TRBD1 identical over 7 bases. The CDR3 is made up of 15 amino acids. Looked up from germline, CDR1 is SGHRS and CDR2 is YFSETQ. The trim removed 5 bases at V and 0 bases at J, leaving 7 bases unmatched. CDR3 residues: CASRAGTAYQETQYF. CDR3 nucleotide sequence: TGCGCCAGCAGAGCCGGGACAGCCTACCAAGAGACCCAGTACTTC.

The rearrangement links TRBV5-4 to TRBJ2-7, with D tentatively TRBD1 (6 bases). The V end lost 3 bases, the J end lost 2 bases, and 12 bases lay between the germline ends. There are 14 residues in the CDR3. Germline loops: CDR1 SGHNT, CDR2 YYREEE (reference sequence). This CDR3 is CASSSKGQTYEQYF. In DNA form, the CDR3 reads TGTGCCAGCAGCTCGAAGGGACAAACCTACGAGCAGTACTTC.